The sequence of this TCR beta chain was determined in a study of beta chain features in type 1 diabetes. This clone has more than one count but fewer than ten. The antigen remains unidentified. Overall study findings and caveats: Significant though moderate, a shortening of TCRB CDR3s appeared in all four CD4+ subsets of Type 1 diabetes patients.

Every bit of the isolated RNA underwent reverse transcription, so sequencing read expressed TCRB transcripts. The data were produced by immunoSEQ multiplex PCR, yet TCRdb's version contains in-frame clones alone and is incomplete. The sample has about 340,000 clones, around 9.7% seen once. This TCR was sampled from a man aged 25 to 45 with type 1 diabetes. Material: central memory CD4+ T cells from blood.

The CDR3 bases are TGTGCCAGCAGCTTAGGACTAGGGTCCTCCTACAATGAGCAGTTCTTC. Translating it yields CASSLGLGSSYNEQFF. The rearrangement joins TRBV7-9 to TRBJ2-1, with D possibly being TRBD2 (6 bases). CDR1 and CDR2 (germline): SEHNR, FQNEAQ (reference sequence). The V gene lost 1 base and the J gene lost 0 bases, with 10 bases spanning the gap. This CDR3 spans 16 amino acids.